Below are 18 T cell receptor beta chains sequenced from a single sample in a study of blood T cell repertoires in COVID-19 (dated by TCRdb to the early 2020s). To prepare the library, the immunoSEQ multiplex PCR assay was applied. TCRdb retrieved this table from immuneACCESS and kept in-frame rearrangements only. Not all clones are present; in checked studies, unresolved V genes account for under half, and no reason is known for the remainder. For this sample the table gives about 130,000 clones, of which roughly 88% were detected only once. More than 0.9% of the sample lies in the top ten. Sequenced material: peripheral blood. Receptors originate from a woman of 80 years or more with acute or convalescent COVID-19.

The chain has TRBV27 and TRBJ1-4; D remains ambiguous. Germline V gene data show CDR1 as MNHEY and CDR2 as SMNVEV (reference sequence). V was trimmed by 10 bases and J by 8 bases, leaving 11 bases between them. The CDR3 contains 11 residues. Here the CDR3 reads CATIPGEKLFF. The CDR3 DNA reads TGTGCCACAATTCCGGGGGAAAAACTGTTTTTT.

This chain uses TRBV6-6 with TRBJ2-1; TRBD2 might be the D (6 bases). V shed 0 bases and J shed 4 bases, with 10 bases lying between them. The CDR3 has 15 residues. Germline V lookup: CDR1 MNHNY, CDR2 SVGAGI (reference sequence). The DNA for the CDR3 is TGTGCCAGCAGTTACTCGGCGGGGAGTTACAATGAGCAGTTCTTC. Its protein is CASSYSAGSYNEQFF.

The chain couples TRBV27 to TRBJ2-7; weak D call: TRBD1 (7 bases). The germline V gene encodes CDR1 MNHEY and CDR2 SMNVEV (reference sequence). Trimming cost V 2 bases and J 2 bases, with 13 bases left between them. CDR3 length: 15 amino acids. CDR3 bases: TGTGCCAGCAGTTTACGCGGGACAGACCCCTACGAGCAGTACTTC. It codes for CASSLRGTDPYEQYF.

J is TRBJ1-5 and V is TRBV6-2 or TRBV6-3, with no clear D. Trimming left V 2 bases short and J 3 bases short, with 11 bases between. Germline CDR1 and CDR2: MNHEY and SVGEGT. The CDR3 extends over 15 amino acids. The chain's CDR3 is CASSYGQDFNQPQHF. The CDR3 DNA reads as TGTGCCAGCAGTTACGGGCAGGACTTCAATCAGCCCCAGCATTTT.

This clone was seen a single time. CDR3 amino acids: CASSFRQGNGYTF. The CDR3 bases are TGTGCCAGCAGTTTTCGACAGGGTAATGGCTACACCTTC. The V gene is TRBV27, the J gene TRBJ1-2; 7 bases match TRBD1. The CDR3 runs 13 residues. Trimming at V came to 3 bases and at J to 6 bases, leaving 4 bases not matched to a gene. Germline assignment: CDR1 MNHEY and CDR2 SMNVEV (reference sequence).

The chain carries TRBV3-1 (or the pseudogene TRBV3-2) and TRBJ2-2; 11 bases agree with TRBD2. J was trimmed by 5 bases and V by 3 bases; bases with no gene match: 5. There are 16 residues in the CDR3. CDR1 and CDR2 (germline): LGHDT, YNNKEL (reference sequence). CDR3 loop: CASSQGTSGRTGELFF. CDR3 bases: TGTGCCAGCAGCCAGGGGACTAGCGGAAGGACCGGGGAGCTGTTTTTT.

Here the CDR3 DNA reads TGTGCCAGCAGTTATAGGACAGGTGAGACTGAAGCTTTCTTT. Amino acids: CASSYRTGETEAFF. The J gene is TRBJ1-1, the V gene TRBV6-5; 7 bases are shared with TRBD1. V gave up 3 bases and J gave up 5 bases; unmatched junction bases: 6. The germline V gene encodes CDR1 MNHEY and CDR2 SVGAGI. The length of the CDR3 is 14 residues.

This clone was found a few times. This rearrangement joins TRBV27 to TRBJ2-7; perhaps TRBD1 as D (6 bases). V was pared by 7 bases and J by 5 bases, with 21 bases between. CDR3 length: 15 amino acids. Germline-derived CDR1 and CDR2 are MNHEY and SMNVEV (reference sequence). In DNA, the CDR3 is TGTGCCAGCATTTCCCTCGGGACACCTCGCAACGAGCAGTACTTC. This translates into CASISLGTPRNEQYF.

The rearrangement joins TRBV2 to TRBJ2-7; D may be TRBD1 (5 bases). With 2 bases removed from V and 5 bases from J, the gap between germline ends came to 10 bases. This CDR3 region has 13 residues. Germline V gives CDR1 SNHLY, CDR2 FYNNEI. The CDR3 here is CASSEQGKNEQYF. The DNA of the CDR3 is TGTGCCAGCAGTGAACAGGGTAAAAACGAGCAGTACTTC.

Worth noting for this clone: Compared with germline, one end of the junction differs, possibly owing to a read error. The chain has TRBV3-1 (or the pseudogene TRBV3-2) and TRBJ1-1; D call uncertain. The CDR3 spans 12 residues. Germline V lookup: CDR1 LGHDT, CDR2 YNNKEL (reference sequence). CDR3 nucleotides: TGTGCCAGCAGCCAGTGGCCGCTTGAATCTTTCTTT. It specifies CASSQWPLESFF.

The CDR3 coding sequence is TGTGCCAGCAGTACAGGGGTCCGATCACCCCTCCACTTT. Its translation: CASSTGVRSPLHF. The genes are TRBV28 and TRBJ1-6, with 7 bases matching TRBD1. The CDR3 length is 13 residues. The V segment lost 5 bases and the J segment 10 bases; nucleotides outside the gene matches: 5. Germline CDR1 and CDR2: MDHEN and SYDVKM.

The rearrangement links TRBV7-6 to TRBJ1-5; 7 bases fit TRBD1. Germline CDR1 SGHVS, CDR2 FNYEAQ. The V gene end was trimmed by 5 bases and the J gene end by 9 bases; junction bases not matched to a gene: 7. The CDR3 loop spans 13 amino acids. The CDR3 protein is CASSLGPGGPQHF. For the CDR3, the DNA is TGTGCCAGCAGCCTCGGGCCAGGGGGGCCCCAGCATTTT.

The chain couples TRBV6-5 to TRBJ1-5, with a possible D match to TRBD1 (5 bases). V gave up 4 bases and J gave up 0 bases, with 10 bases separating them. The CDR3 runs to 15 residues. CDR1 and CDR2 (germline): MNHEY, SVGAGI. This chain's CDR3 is CASSFTGDSNQPQHF. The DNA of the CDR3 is TGTGCCAGCAGTTTTACAGGAGATAGCAATCAGCCCCAGCATTTT.

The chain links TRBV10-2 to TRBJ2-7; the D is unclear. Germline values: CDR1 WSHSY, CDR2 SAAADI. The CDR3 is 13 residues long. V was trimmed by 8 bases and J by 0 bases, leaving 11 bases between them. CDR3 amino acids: CASEALSSYEQYF. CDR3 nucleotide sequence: TGCGCCAGCGAGGCCTTGAGCTCCTACGAGCAGTACTTC.

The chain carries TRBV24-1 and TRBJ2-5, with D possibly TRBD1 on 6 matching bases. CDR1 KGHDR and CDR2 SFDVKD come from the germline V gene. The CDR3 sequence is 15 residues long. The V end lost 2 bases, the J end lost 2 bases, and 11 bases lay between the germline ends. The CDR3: CATSDWTEKQETQYF. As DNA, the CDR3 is TGTGCCACCAGTGATTGGACAGAGAAACAAGAGACCCAGTACTTC.

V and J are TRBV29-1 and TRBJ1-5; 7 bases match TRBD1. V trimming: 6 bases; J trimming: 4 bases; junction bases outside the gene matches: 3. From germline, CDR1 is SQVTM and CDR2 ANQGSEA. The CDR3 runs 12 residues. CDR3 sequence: CSVRTGNQPQHF. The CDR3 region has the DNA TGCAGCGTCCGGACAGGTAATCAGCCCCAGCATTTT.

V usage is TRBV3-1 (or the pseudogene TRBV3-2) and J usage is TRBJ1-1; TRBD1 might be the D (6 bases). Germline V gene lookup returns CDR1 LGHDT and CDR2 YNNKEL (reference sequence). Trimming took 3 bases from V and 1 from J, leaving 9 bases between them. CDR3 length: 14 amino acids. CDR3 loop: CASSHRQANTEAFF. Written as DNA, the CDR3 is TGTGCCAGCAGCCACAGACAGGCGAACACTGAAGCTTTCTTT.

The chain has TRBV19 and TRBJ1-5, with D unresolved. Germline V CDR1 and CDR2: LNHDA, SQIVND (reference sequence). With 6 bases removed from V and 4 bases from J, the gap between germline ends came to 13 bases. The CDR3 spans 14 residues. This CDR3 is CASRLLGANQPQHF. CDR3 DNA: TGTGCCAGTAGACTACTGGGTGCTAATCAGCCCCAGCATTTT.